The 21 T cell receptor beta chains below come from one sample, sequenced in a study of radiation and T cells in renal cell carcinoma. The protocol was immunoSEQ multiplex PCR, while the TCRdb copy is restricted to in-frame clones and leaves out a portion. The table records about 150,000 clones, 88% of them present only once. The sample's time point: baseline pretreatment blood. Treatment given: 15 Gy SBRT to primary tumor, nephrectomy 4 weeks later. The material sequenced was blood, taken from a patient whose treatment included radiotherapy and nephrectomy. Receptors originate from a woman in her 70s with renal cell carcinoma.

This sequence joins TRBV6-5 and TRBJ1-4; D gene ambiguous. In germline, CDR1 is MNHEY, CDR2 SVGAGI. V was cut by 6 bases and J by 0 bases, with 8 bases left in between. The CDR3 extends over 14 amino acids. CDR3 amino acids: CASSLTPTNEKLFF. In nucleotides, the CDR3 is TGTGCCAGCAGCCTCACCCCAACTAATGAAAAACTGTTTTTT.

V usage is TRBV21-1 and J usage is TRBJ1-1. TRBV21-1 is given as a pseudogene. The CDR3 length is 11 residues. CDR3 region: CASRPGTEAFF. The CDR3, as DNA: TGTGCCAGCAGACCGGGCACTGAAGCTTTCTTT.

This chain links TRBV5-4 with TRBJ2-5; D is uncertain. The J call may be in error: the DNA end matches TRBJ2-7 better. Per germline, CDR1 SGHNT and CDR2 YYREEE (reference sequence). The CDR3 totals 14 residues. The DNA of the CDR3 is TGTGCCAGCAGCTTGGACATAAGCTCCTACGAGCAGTACTTC. Translating it yields CASSLDISSYEQYF.

The CDR3 nucleotides are TGTGCCTGGAGGCATACAGGGGGCTTAGGGAATGGCTACACCTTC. This sequence encodes CAWRHTGGLGNGYTF. The chain is built from TRBV30 and TRBJ1-2; 9 nucleotides match TRBD1. The CDR3 consists of 15 residues. V lost 3 bases to trimming and J lost 6 bases; unmatched junction nucleotides: 11. CDR1 and CDR2 (germline): GTSNPN, SVGIG (reference sequence).

The chain recombines TRBV5-6 with TRBJ2-5; 9 bases line up with TRBD1. The germline CDR1 and CDR2 sequences are SGHDT and YYEEEE. The J segment lost 5 bases and the V segment lost 2 bases, leaving 4 bases of the junction unmatched. The CDR3 covers 14 residues. The DNA of the CDR3 is TGTGCCAGCAGCTTACAGGGGGCGCGGGAGACCCAGTACTTC. Protein: CASSLQGARETQYF.

This clone was observed a single time. V and J are TRBV19 and TRBJ2-5, with D possibly TRBD2 on 5 matching bases. The CDR3 runs to 15 residues. The germline V and J ends were trimmed by 6 bases and 5 bases, with 19 bases remaining between them. CDR1 and CDR2 from the germline V gene are LNHDA and SQIVND (reference sequence). CDR3 DNA sequence: TGTGCCAGTAGGACAAATCCCGGAGGTGGGGAGACCCAGTACTTC. Residues: CASRTNPGGGETQYF. The whole variable domain, remainder taken from reference TRBV19 and TRBJ2-5, is DGGITQSPKYLFRKEGQNVTLSCEQNLNHDAMYWYRQDPGQGLRLIYYSQIVNDFQKGDIAEGYSVSREKKESFPLTVTSAQKNPTAFYLCASRTNPGGGETQYFGPGTRLLVL.

The chain is built from TRBV28 and TRBJ2-7, with TRBD1 as a possible D gene (6 bases). The V and J ends lost 10 bases and 3 bases respectively, with 22 bases between them. Germline V gene sequence: CDR1 MDHEN, CDR2 SYDVKM. The CDR3 covers 15 residues. The CDR3, as DNA: TGTGCCACCACGGTGGGGGCGGGTAGAAACTACGAGCAGTACTTC. It codes for CATTVGAGRNYEQYF.

The chain carries TRBV5-6 and TRBJ2-5; 11 bases map to TRBD2. Per the germline V gene, CDR1 is SGHDT and CDR2 is YYEEEE. CDR3 length: 16 amino acids. Unmatched junction bases numbered 5, after V lost 4 bases and J lost 0 bases. The CDR3 is CASSPTSGDYQETQYF. The CDR3 coding sequence is TGTGCCAGCAGCCCGACTAGCGGGGACTACCAAGAGACCCAGTACTTC.

J is TRBJ2-5 and V is TRBV7-2; TRBD1 matches at 9 bases. The CDR3 extends over 15 amino acids. V lost 4 bases and J lost 5; bases outside the gene matches: 8. Germline V lookup: CDR1 SGHTA, CDR2 FQGNSA. DNA for the CDR3: TGTGCCAGCAGCTCGGGGACAGGGCGGGTGGAGACCCAGTACTTC. Its translation: CASSSGTGRVETQYF.

The chain joins TRBV18 to TRBJ2-3, with unresolved D. V gave up 3 bases and J gave up 4 bases, with 5 bases separating them. CDR3 size: 12 residues. In germline, CDR1 is KGHSH, CDR2 LQKENI. The CDR3 coding sequence is TGTGCCAGCTCACCGGATGCAGATACGCAGTATTTT. Its translation is CASSPDADTQYF.

The chain carries TRBV5-8 and TRBJ2-3, with 9 bases aligning to TRBD1. The junction had 14 bases not matched to a gene; V was cut back by 3 bases and J by 9 bases. CDR1 is SGHTS and CDR2 is YDEGEE in the germline V gene. The CDR3 spans 16 residues. CDR3 protein: CASSSYTGGAIDTQYF. CDR3 bases: TGTGCCAGCAGCTCGTATACAGGGGGCGCAATAGACACGCAGTATTTT.

J is TRBJ2-2 and V is TRBV18; TRBD2 might be the D (6 bases). Germline loops: CDR1 KGHSH, CDR2 LQKENI. This CDR3 has 14 residues. V lost 6 bases and J 3 bases, leaving 11 bases between the germline ends. The CDR3 DNA follows: TGTGCCAGCTCGTGGAGGGTTGACACCGGGGAGCTGTTTTTT. Encoded protein: CASSWRVDTGELFF.

The chain carries TRBV6-6 and TRBJ2-3; no reliable D call. The V gene's germline CDR1 is MNHNY and CDR2 SVGAGI (reference sequence). The CDR3 has 15 amino acids. Trimming stripped 2 bases from V and 3 bases from J, with 12 bases between. The DNA for the CDR3 is TGTGCCAGCAGTTACGTCGACGGTTTAACAGATACGCAGTATTTT. It translates to CASSYVDGLTDTQYF.

The V and J genes are TRBV6-1 and TRBJ1-5, with TRBD1 matching 8 bases. With 1 base clipped from V and 2 bases from J, the junction kept 10 bases outside the gene matches. Germline assignment: CDR1 MNHNS and CDR2 SASEGT. This CDR3 is built from 18 residues. The CDR3 reads CASSEGAGGPLGNQPQHF. In DNA form, the CDR3 reads TGTGCCAGCAGTGAAGGCGCAGGGGGCCCGTTGGGCAATCAGCCCCAGCATTTT.

The J gene is TRBJ2-1, the V gene TRBV5-1; a weak D match, TRBD1 (6 bases). The V end lost 0 bases, the J end lost 9 bases, and 13 bases lay between the germline ends. In germline, CDR1 is SGHRS, CDR2 YFSETQ. The CDR3 contains 14 residues. The CDR3 is CASSLGQERGEQFF. CDR3 sequence (DNA): TGCGCCAGCAGCTTGGGACAGGAGAGGGGTGAGCAGTTCTTC.

J is TRBJ2-2 and V is TRBV9, with 13 bases fitting TRBD2. CDR1 and CDR2 (germline): SGDLS, YYNGEE. Losses at the gene ends were 4 bases for V and 0 bases for J; bases not matched to a gene: 6. CDR3 size: 18 residues. The chain's CDR3 is CASSPGLAGSANTGELFF. The CDR3 bases are TGTGCCAGCAGCCCGGGACTAGCGGGGTCCGCGAACACCGGGGAGCTGTTTTTT.

This clone was found once. The gene calls are TRBV6-4 and TRBJ2-7, with D possibly matching TRBD2 (5 bases). V was pared by 4 bases and J by 6 bases, with 16 bases between. Germline CDR1 and CDR2: MRHNA and SNTAGT. This CDR3 spans 14 amino acids. Here the CDR3 reads CASSVEGGGFEQYF. The CDR3 bases are TGTGCCAGCAGTGTTGAAGGCGGCGGGTTCGAGCAGTACTTC.

The chain joins TRBV2 to TRBJ1-3, with D unclear. The CDR3 loop spans 14 amino acids. Germline V CDR1 and CDR2: SNHLY, FYNNEI. V was shortened by 3 bases and J by 0 bases, with 6 bases between the two germline ends. CDR3 DNA sequence: TGTGCCAGCAGTGACCACAGCTCTGGAAACACCATATATTTT. This sequence encodes CASSDHSSGNTIYF.

This chain uses TRBV5-8 with TRBJ1-2, with 7 positions matching TRBD1. Trimming took 4 bases from V and 4 from J; bases not matched to a gene: 13. Germline V CDR1 and CDR2: SGHTS, YDEGEE. CDR3 length equals 16 residues. CDR3 residues: CASSPGTVRLSYGYTF. CDR3 coding DNA: TGTGCCAGCAGCCCCGGGACAGTGAGGCTCTCCTATGGCTACACCTTC.

The rearrangement joins TRBV15 to TRBJ1-4; 7 bases map to TRBD1. Germline trimming cut 4 bases from V and 1 base from J; bases unmatched to any gene: 6. The germline gives CDR1 LNHNV, CDR2 YYDKDF (reference sequence). This CDR3 is 16 amino acids long. CDR3 in DNA: TGTGCCACCAGCACAACTACAGGGGTAACTAATGAAAAACTGTTTTTT. Protein sequence: CATSTTTGVTNEKLFF.

This clone was counted a few times. The rearrangement joins TRBV30 to TRBJ1-3; possibly TRBD1 for D (5 bases). Germline V gives CDR1 GTSNPN, CDR2 SVGIG (reference sequence). The ends were cut back, 4 bases at V and 1 base at J, with 11 bases in the middle. The CDR3 contains 14 residues. CDR3 region: CAWKGPVSGNTIYF. CDR3 bases: TGTGCCTGGAAGGGACCTGTTTCTGGAAACACCATATATTTT.